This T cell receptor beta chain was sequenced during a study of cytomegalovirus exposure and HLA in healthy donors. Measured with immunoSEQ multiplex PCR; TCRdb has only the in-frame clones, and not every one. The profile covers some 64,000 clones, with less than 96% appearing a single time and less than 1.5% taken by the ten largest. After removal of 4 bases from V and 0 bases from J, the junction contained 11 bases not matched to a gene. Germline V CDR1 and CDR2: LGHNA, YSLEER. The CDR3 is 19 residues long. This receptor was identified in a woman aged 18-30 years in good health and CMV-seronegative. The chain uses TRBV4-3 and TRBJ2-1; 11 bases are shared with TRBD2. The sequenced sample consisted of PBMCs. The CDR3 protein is CASSRRGTSGKSSYNEQFF. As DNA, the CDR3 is TGCGCCAGCAGCCGCCGAGGGACTAGCGGAAAGAGCTCCTACAATGAGCAGTTCTTC.